What follows are 18 T cell receptor beta chains derived from one specimen sequenced in a study of shared T cell receptors in the human thymus. Sequencing was performed with immunoSEQ multiplex PCR; in TCRdb, only in-frame clones are kept and a portion is missing. The table lists hundreds of thousands of clones, approximately 87% of them singletons. These data were also reused for a study on human thymus T cells.

Sequencing was done on a sample of thymocytes. The source is a boy under two years old with a congenital heart defect.

V gene TRBV7-2 combines with J gene TRBJ2-1; D may be TRBD1 (6 bases). Germline V gene sequence: CDR1 SGHTA, CDR2 FQGNSA. The CDR3 consists of 16 residues. V dropped 5 bases and J dropped 0 bases, with 14 bases sitting between them. CDR3 nucleotide sequence: TGTGCCAGCAGCCCAAACAGGGACCTCTCCTACAATGAGCAGTTCTTC. Encoded protein: CASSPNRDLSYNEQFF.

This clone was recorded a few times. Other DNA sequences within the sample encode an identical CDR3. The chain carries TRBV25-1 and TRBJ1-1; no firm D call. This CDR3 contains 11 residues. Trimming took 2 bases from V and 5 from J, leaving 3 bases between them. Germline assignment: CDR1 MGHDK and CDR2 SYGVNS. The chain's CDR3 is CASSERTEAFF. Here the CDR3 DNA reads TGTGCCAGCAGTGAACGGACTGAAGCTTTCTTT.

V is TRBV23-1 and J is TRBJ2-1; D remains ambiguous. TRBV23-1 is an open reading frame, and its role is uncertain. Trimming took off 5 bases at V and 13 bases at J, with 9 bases between the two ends. The CDR3 covers 10 residues. For the CDR3, the DNA is TGCGCCAGCAGTAGCCTTTGCCAGTTCTTC. Translated, it gives CASSSLCQFF.

The V call is TRBV7-8, the J call TRBJ2-5; D not resolved. The CDR3 runs 17 residues. Germline V gene sequence: CDR1 SGHVS, CDR2 FQNEAQ. Trimming left V 1 base short and J 3 bases short, with 18 bases between. CDR3 DNA sequence: TGTGCCAGCAGCTTAGTTGCGGCCTTTGCGTCCAAAGAGACCCAGTACTTC. Protein product: CASSLVAAFASKETQYF.

Comment on this clone: Different DNA sequences within this sample yield the same CDR3. The rearrangement uses TRBV27 and TRBJ2-7, with no clear D. The CDR3 covers 11 residues. Between the trimmed V and J ends, which lost 6 bases and 2 bases, there was a span of 5 bases. The germline gives CDR1 MNHEY, CDR2 SMNVEV (reference sequence). DNA of the CDR3: TGTGCCAGCAGCTCTACCTACGAGCAGTACTTC. This gives the protein CASSSTYEQYF.

This chain joins TRBV27 and TRBJ2-5; no reliable D call. The CDR3 is 11 amino acids. Germline CDR1 is MNHEY and CDR2 is SMNVEV (reference sequence). Trimming pared 7 bases from V and 7 bases from J, leaving 10 bases between. For the CDR3, the DNA is TGTGCCAGCAAACTAAGAGGGACCCAGTACTTC. It codes for CASKLRGTQYF.

The chain is built from TRBV6-1 and TRBJ2-3, with 9 positions matching TRBD2. The V and J ends lost 1 base and 2 bases, in that order; junction bases with no gene match: 7. CDR1 MNHNS and CDR2 SASEGT come from the germline V gene. The CDR3 is 17 amino acids. DNA for the CDR3: TGTGCCAGCAGTGAAGTGGGGACTAGCAGGGACACAGATACGCAGTATTTT. Amino acids: CASSEVGTSRDTDTQYF.

The V and J genes are TRBV18 and TRBJ2-5, with 7 bases identical to TRBD1. The CDR3 totals 15 residues. Germline V gives CDR1 KGHSH, CDR2 LQKENI. V shed 6 bases and J 3 bases; nucleotides not matched to a gene: 10. The CDR3 DNA follows: TGTGCCAGCTCTCCCCCCCGCGACAGGGAAGAGACCCAGTACTTC. The encoded protein is CASSPPRDREETQYF.

This clone was detected a few times. The chain recombines TRBV18 with TRBJ1-5; the match to TRBD1 covers 9 bases. V shed 2 bases, J shed 4 bases, and the junction held 6 bases outside the gene matches. The CDR3 extends over 16 amino acids. Germline CDR1 and CDR2: KGHSH and LQKENI. The CDR3 sequence is CASSPRTGGRNQPQHF. DNA of the CDR3: TGTGCCAGCTCACCAAGAACAGGGGGCAGGAATCAGCCCCAGCATTTT.

V gene TRBV29-1 combines with J gene TRBJ2-1, with a possible D match to TRBD2 (5 bases). Deletions cut 1 base from V and 8 bases from J, with 15 bases between. The CDR3 length is 14 residues. Germline loops: CDR1 SQVTM, CDR2 ANQGSEA. CDR3 DNA: TGCAGCGTTGAAGGGGGAGTGGGCATGGATGAGCAGTTCTTC. Translating it yields CSVEGGVGMDEQFF.

The chain is built from TRBV9 and TRBJ2-3, with 10 nucleotides matching TRBD2. V shed 4 bases, J shed 5 bases, and the junction held 16 bases outside the gene matches. The CDR3 covers 18 residues. Germline V CDR1 and CDR2: SGDLS, YYNGEE. The CDR3 protein is CASSSHSGRHPNEDTQYF. DNA for the CDR3: TGTGCCAGCAGCTCACATAGCGGGAGGCACCCGAATGAAGATACGCAGTATTTT.

This chain uses TRBV4-3 with TRBJ1-4; 10 bases align to TRBD1. The CDR3 runs 14 residues. The J segment lost 6 bases and the V segment lost 7 bases, leaving 5 bases of the junction unmatched. Germline loops: CDR1 LGHNA, CDR2 YSLEER. For the CDR3, the DNA is TGCGCCAGCACCCGGACAGGGGGGGATGAAAAACTGTTTTTT. Protein product: CASTRTGGDEKLFF.

The CDR3 DNA reads TGTGCCAGCAGCCCTACGGAGGAGGCCCCATCCTACGAGCAGTACTTC. Its translation: CASSPTEEAPSYEQYF. This chain uses TRBV5-5 with TRBJ2-7; a weak D match, TRBD2 (5 bases). The ends were cut back, 4 bases at V and 1 base at J, with 18 bases in the middle. CDR1 SGHKS and CDR2 YYEKEE come from the germline V gene (reference sequence). This CDR3 spans 16 amino acids.

This clone was found once. The V and J genes are TRBV2 and TRBJ2-3; 8 bases line up with TRBD2. Germline V gene sequence: CDR1 SNHLY, CDR2 FYNNEI. The CDR3 is made up of 15 amino acids. V shed 8 bases and J 2 bases; nucleotides not matched to a gene: 9. The CDR3, as DNA: TGTGCCAGCGGAGAACTAGCGGTATACACAGATACGCAGTATTTT. Its translation: CASGELAVYTDTQYF.

This clone was counted between two and nine times. The rearrangement joins TRBV27 to TRBJ2-5; 10 bases map to TRBD1. The CDR3 length is 14 residues. The germline CDR1 and CDR2 sequences are MNHEY and SMNVEV (reference sequence). Losses at the gene ends were 4 bases for V and 5 bases for J; bases not matched to a gene: 4. The CDR3 DNA reads as TGTGCCAGCAGTTCACCGGGACAGGGGGAGACCCAGTACTTC. Encoded protein: CASSSPGQGETQYF.

This clone has just one count. The gene calls are TRBV27 and TRBJ1-3; D possibly corresponds to TRBD1 (6 bases). V was shortened by 5 bases and J by 2 bases, with 22 bases between the two germline ends. Germline lookup yields CDR1 MNHEY and CDR2 SMNVEV (reference sequence). The CDR3 sequence is 18 residues long. The CDR3 reads CASSHWTDGDEPGNTIYF. CDR3 nucleotides: TGTGCCAGCAGTCACTGGACAGATGGGGATGAGCCTGGAAACACCATATATTTT.

This clone has just a few counts. Other DNA sequences of this sample code for an identical CDR3. The V gene is TRBV27, the J gene TRBJ2-7; 8 nucleotides match TRBD2. V lost 5 bases to trimming and J lost 2 bases; unmatched junction nucleotides: 5. Germline V gives CDR1 MNHEY, CDR2 SMNVEV (reference sequence). The CDR3 length is 14 residues. As DNA, the CDR3 is TGTGCCAGCAGTCTAACTAGCGGCCCCTACGAGCAGTACTTC. Protein product: CASSLTSGPYEQYF.

The rearrangement uses TRBV15 and TRBJ2-7, with 14 bases aligning to TRBD2. CDR3 length: 18 amino acids. From germline, CDR1 is LNHNV and CDR2 YYDKDF (reference sequence). Trimming at V came to 2 bases and at J to 4 bases, leaving 10 bases not matched to a gene. In DNA, the CDR3 is TGTGCCACCAGCAGACGGACTAGCGGGAGGTCCCCCCCTTACGAGCAGTACTTC. This encodes CATSRRTSGRSPPYEQYF.